These 10 T cell receptor beta chains were sequenced from one sample in a study of OX40 agonist ivuxolimab in advanced cancers. The protocol was immunoSEQ multiplex PCR, while the TCRdb copy is restricted to in-frame clones and leaves out a portion. Of tens of thousands of clones in the sample, roughly 78% are singletons; the top ten hold about 2%. This material consisted of CD4+ or CD8+ T cells sorted from blood, taken in a trial of the OX40 agonist ivuxolimab. All receptors come from an adult with an advanced solid tumor such as melanoma, head and neck, liver or kidney cancer.

This chain connects TRBV4-1 to TRBJ2-7; 8 nucleotides agree with TRBD2. Germline V gene sequence: CDR1 MGHRA, CDR2 YSYEKL. The CDR3 length is 14 residues. J lost 3 bases, V lost 3 bases, and 4 bases had no gene match. The CDR3 bases are TGCGCCAGCAGCCACTATAGCGGGGTCTACGAGCAGTACTTC. Translation gives CASSHYSGVYEQYF.

The chain links TRBV7-9 to TRBJ2-5, with D uncertain. CDR3 length: 13 amino acids. The germline V gene encodes CDR1 SEHNR and CDR2 FQNEAQ (reference sequence). The V end was cut by 5 bases, the J end by 4 bases, with 11 bases between. The CDR3 protein is CASSPKGPETQYF. The CDR3 nucleotides are TGTGCCAGCAGCCCTAAGGGCCCAGAGACCCAGTACTTC.

This clone occurred once. The gene calls are TRBV27 and TRBJ2-7, with D possibly TRBD1 on 6 matching bases. The CDR3 sequence is 15 residues long. Germline CDR1 MNHEY, CDR2 SMNVEV (reference sequence). Trimming shortened V by 2 bases and J by 2 bases, and 13 bases separated the two germline ends. CDR3 nucleotide sequence: TGTGCCAGCAGTTTAAGCCAGGGGCCCACCTACGAGCAGTACTTC. Amino acid sequence: CASSLSQGPTYEQYF.

The sample holds one count of this clone. The J gene is TRBJ2-7, the V gene TRBV7-3; D remains unclear. The V gene's germline CDR1 is SGHTA and CDR2 FQGTGA. This CDR3 comprises 12 residues. The V end was cut by 4 bases, the J end by 0 bases, with 4 bases between. The CDR3: CASSSSSYEQYF. The DNA for the CDR3 is TGTGCCAGCAGCTCCAGCTCCTACGAGCAGTACTTC.

This clone has more than one count but fewer than ten. V and J are TRBV11-2 and TRBJ2-3; 8 nucleotides align to TRBD2. The germline CDR1 and CDR2 sequences are SGHAT and FQNNGV. The CDR3 is made up of 16 amino acids. Germline trimming cut 3 bases from V and 2 bases from J; bases unmatched to any gene: 7. The CDR3 DNA follows: TGTGCCAGCAGCTTCGGCGGGGGGCCGATCACAGATACGCAGTATTTT. Amino acids: CASSFGGGPITDTQYF.

The rearrangement links TRBV5-1 to TRBJ2-2; D gene ambiguous. The CDR3 has 16 residues. The V gene lost 0 bases and the J gene lost 0 bases, with 9 bases spanning the gap. Per the germline V gene, CDR1 is SGHRS and CDR2 is YFSETQ. In DNA, the CDR3 is TGCGCCAGCAGCTTGGCGGCAGCCACGAACACCGGGGAGCTGTTTTTT. It encodes CASSLAAATNTGELFF.

This rearrangement joins TRBV5-1 to TRBJ1-6; D is uncertain. Trimming removed 4 bases from V and 9 bases from J, with 17 bases in between. This CDR3 spans 15 amino acids. Germline V gene lookup returns CDR1 SGHRS and CDR2 YFSETQ. DNA for the CDR3: TGCGCCAGCAGCCCGCGATCGAGTGGATCTTCACCCCTCCACTTT. Translating it yields CASSPRSSGSSPLHF.

This clone was detected only a few times. The V call is TRBV30, the J call TRBJ2-2, with D perhaps matching TRBD1 (5 bases). The CDR3 covers 15 residues. V was trimmed by 6 bases and J by 4 bases, leaving 18 bases between them. Germline loops: CDR1 GTSNPN, CDR2 SVGIG (reference sequence). The CDR3 reads CACLRTRAITGELFF. The CDR3 DNA is TGTGCCTGTCTTAGGACACGGGCGATCACCGGGGAGCTGTTTTTT.

A note on this clone: The sample has other DNA sequences that encode this CDR3 too. The chain joins TRBV6-6 to TRBJ2-5; D unresolved. V lost 2 bases and J lost 5, with 6 bases in between. The CDR3 spans 12 residues. Germline CDR1 is MNHNY and CDR2 is SVGAGI (reference sequence). The CDR3 protein is CASSYPGETQYF. Here the CDR3 DNA reads TGTGCCAGCAGTTACCCAGGCGAGACCCAGTACTTC.

The V call is TRBV2, the J call TRBJ1-4, with D perhaps TRBD1 (5 bases). Trimming shortened V by 8 bases and J by 8 bases, and 18 bases separated the two germline ends. The CDR3 has 14 residues. Germline V gene sequence: CDR1 SNHLY, CDR2 FYNNEI. The CDR3 spells CASVRTPREEKLFF. Written as DNA, the CDR3 is TGTGCCAGCGTAAGGACACCCCGGGAGGAAAAACTGTTTTTT.